The text below deals with one T cell receptor (beta chain). Its specificity is not known. The entry originates in a study of cytomegalovirus exposure and HLA in healthy donors. Background on the study: Earlier findings included about 120 million unique TCR beta sequences obtained from 150 million to 200 million T cells. Study-wide findings and caveats: An ancestry cluster, one associated with Asian ancestry, reportedly showed fewer N-insertions than the roughly 610-donor mean in a later analysis. Presence/absence analyses treated sequencing depth as roughly uniform across donors. Rarity marked most TCR sequences, yet some public TCRs occurred in many donors.

V was pared by 6 bases and J by 0 bases, with 12 bases between. The CDR3 extends over 15 amino acids. CDR1 and CDR2 (germline): MNHEY, SVGAGI. This PCR relied on a set of 60 Vbeta primers and 13 Jbeta primers. Sequencing used immunoSEQ multiplex PCR; TCRdb keeps in-frame clones, though not all of them. The sample lists about 160,000 clones, around 73% seen once, with about 1.5% in the top ten. The sequence came from a male donor in good health and CMV-seronegative. The chain employs TRBV6-5 and TRBJ1-5; tentatively, D is TRBD1 (6 bases). Sequenced: PBMCs. As DNA, the CDR3 is TGTGCCAGCAGACGGACAGCTAATAGCAATCAGCCCCAGCATTTT. It encodes CASRRTANSNQPQHF.